A selection of T cell receptor beta chains follows, all from one sample in a study of regulatory T cells in long-lasting Graves disease. One entry per CDR3 protein, called by TCRdb with MiXCR from the multiplex PCR reads. The profile shows hundreds of thousands of distinct CDR3 sequences, approximately 15% of them singletons. These same records also appear under a second study, on T cells in Graves' hyperthyroidism and ophthalmopathy.

This sample comprised peripheral blood mononuclear cells (PBMCs), obtained at new diagnosis, from a patient treated with antithyroid drugs. The receptors come from a woman aged 25-40 years with Graves disease. Both conserved end residues are part of each CDR3. A D gene is named only where the DNA matches it firmly. Clone sizes are given selectively: once, few, many, or a class where the clone is expanded.

>TRBV5-1|TRBJ2-1|-|TRBD2
CASSLALGGRNNEQFF
TGCGCCAGCAGCTTGGCCCTGGGCGGGAGGAACAATGAGCAGTTCTTC
>TRBV7-9|TRBJ2-1|many|-
CASSAQGTKNEQFF
TGTGCCAGCAGCGCCCAGGGTACTAAGAATGAGCAGTTCTTC
>TRBV7-3|TRBJ2-6|few|-
CASSLLFGVSGANVLTF
TGTGCCAGCAGCTTATTGTTCGGGGTCTCTGGGGCCAACGTCCTGACTTTC
>TRBV3-1|TRBJ1-3|-|-
CASSQASGSGNTIYF
TGTGCCAGCAGCCAAGCCTCGGGGTCGGGAAACACCATATATTTT
>TRBV9|TRBJ2-3|-|-
CASSVVRGSTDTQYF
TGTGCCAGCAGCGTAGTTCGGGGATCCACAGATACGCAGTATTTT
>TRBV28|TRBJ1-5|-|TRBD1
CASSRTGGITQPQHF
TGTGCCAGCAGCAGGACAGGGGGCATTACTCAGCCCCAGCATTTT
>TRBV28|TRBJ1-2|many|-
CASSPDGRRGGYTF
TGTGCCAGCAGTCCCGACGGCCGCAGAGGTGGCTACACCTTC
>TRBV7-9|TRBJ2-5|many|TRBD2
CASSRTLAGIQETQYF
TGTGCCAGCAGCCGAACCCTAGCGGGAATCCAAGAGACCCAGTACTTC
>TRBV29-1|TRBJ2-1|-|TRBD2
CSVVRGGGNNEQFF
TGCAGCGTTGTACGTGGGGGAGGGAACAATGAGCAGTTCTTC
>TRBV9|TRBJ2-5|-|-
CASSVSVEETQYF
TGTGCCAGCAGCGTAAGTGTCGAAGAGACCCAGTACTTC
>TRBV15|TRBJ2-7|-|-
CATSSPPLYEQYF
TGTGCCACCAGCAGTCCCCCACTCTACGAGCAGTACTTC
>TRBV27|TRBJ1-2|many|TRBD1
CASSLLGTVDGYTF
TGTGCCAGCAGTTTATTGGGGACAGTGGATGGCTACACCTTC
>TRBV4-1|TRBJ2-5|-|TRBD2
CASSQGYREVQETQYF
TGTGCCAGCAGCCAAGGTTACCGGGAGGTCCAAGAGACCCAGTACTTC
>TRBV29-1|TRBJ1-4|-|-
CSVEGGGGVVRFF
TGCAGCGTTGAAGGAGGAGGGGGGGTGGTTCGGTTTTTT
>TRBV5-1|TRBJ2-3|many|-
CASSLEGEGADTQYF
TGCGCCAGCAGCTTGGAGGGGGAAGGCGCAGATACGCAGTATTTT
>TRBV18|TRBJ2-1|-|TRBD2
CASSPSWGGMVVEQFF
TGTGCCAGCTCACCATCGTGGGGAGGGATGGTTGTGGAGCAGTTCTTC
>TRBV18|TRBJ1-3|few|TRBD1
CASSKGQQNGNTIYF
TGTGCCAGCTCCAAGGGACAGCAGAATGGAAACACCATATATTTT
>TRBV11-2|TRBJ1-2|many|TRBD1
CASSLNFGTGPYGYTF
TGTGCCAGCAGCTTAAATTTCGGGACAGGTCCCTATGGCTACACCTTC
>TRBV5-8|TRBJ2-1|many|-
CASSLGTVSYNEQFF
TGTGCCAGCAGCTTGGGGACTGTCTCCTACAATGAGCAGTTCTTC